These 9 T cell receptor beta chains came from one sample sequenced in a study of identifying expanded T cells in peripheral blood (dated by TCRdb to between 2018 and 2020). Library method: the immunoSEQ multiplex PCR assay. TCRdb stores this immuneACCESS table with in-frame sequences only. Part of the clones is absent; in the studies checked, under half of the shortfall reflects unresolved V genes, and no reason is known for the rest. This sample has 75,000 to 90,000 clones in its table, and 84% of those were observed once. Of the sample, 15% to 20% falls within the top ten clones. Source material: blood. The receptor set was obtained from a person aged 18 to 70 in good health.

The rearrangement uses TRBV6-5 and TRBJ2-3; perhaps TRBD1 as D (5 bases). The CDR3 is made up of 14 amino acids. Trimming removed 6 bases at V and 2 bases at J, with 12 bases between. Germline V lookup: CDR1 MNHEY, CDR2 SVGAGI. The DNA for the CDR3 is TGTGCCAGCAGCTGGACATCCATCACAGATACGCAGTATTTT. It codes for CASSWTSITDTQYF.

The V and J genes are TRBV5-8 and TRBJ1-1; TRBD1 is a possible D gene (5 bases). Germline values: CDR1 SGHTS, CDR2 YDEGEE. Deletions cut 4 bases from V and 7 bases from J, with 17 bases between. There are 14 residues in the CDR3. The CDR3 nucleotides are TGTGCCAGCAGCGCGTCAGGGACGCTATATGAAGCTTTCTTT. Amino acids: CASSASGTLYEAFF.

The chain employs TRBV7-2 and TRBJ2-3; TRBD2 aligns across 8 bases. J lost 5 bases, V lost 0 bases, and 13 bases had no gene match. Germline V gives CDR1 SGHTA, CDR2 FQGNSA. CDR3 length: 18 residues. CDR3 loop: CASSLARYGRAKGDTQYF. DNA for the CDR3: TGTGCCAGCAGCTTAGCGCGGTACGGGAGGGCCAAAGGAGATACGCAGTATTTT.

The chain links TRBV5-1 to TRBJ1-2; a possible D gene is TRBD1 (5 bases). Germline V gene sequence: CDR1 SGHRS, CDR2 YFSETQ. The V end lost 3 bases, the J end lost 4 bases, and 16 bases lay between the germline ends. This CDR3 spans 15 amino acids. Here the CDR3 reads CASSYEPTGIYGYTF. The CDR3 region has the DNA TGCGCCAGCAGCTATGAGCCCACAGGAATCTATGGCTACACCTTC.

This chain connects TRBV19 to TRBJ2-5; D is perhaps TRBD1 (6 bases). V lost 2 bases, J lost 4 bases, and 8 bases lay in between. Germline V gene sequence: CDR1 LNHDA, CDR2 SQIVND (reference sequence). There are 13 residues in the CDR3. The CDR3, as DNA: TGTGCCAGTAGTATACCAGGGGTAGAGACCCAGTACTTC. Its translation: CASSIPGVETQYF.

The CDR3 spells CATTPQRTPQETQYF. CDR3 nucleotides: TGTGCCACTACACCCCAGAGGACGCCCCAAGAGACCCAGTACTTC. The chain uses TRBV15 and TRBJ2-5; D is unclear. This CDR3 has 15 amino acids. V was cut by 9 bases and J by 1 base, with 18 bases left in between. Germline V CDR1 and CDR2: LNHNV, YYDKDF (reference sequence). Full variable domain (rest looked up from reference TRBV15 and TRBJ2-5): DAMVIQNPRYQVTQFGKPVTLSCSQTLNHNVMYWYQQKSSQAPKLLFHYYDKDFNNEADTPDNFQSRRPNTSFCFLDIRSPGLGDTAMYLCATTPQRTPQETQYFGPGTRLLVL.

The chain employs TRBV28 and TRBJ1-6; TRBD1 matches 8 bases. The J segment lost 9 bases and the V segment lost 7 bases, leaving 8 bases of the junction unmatched. The CDR3 has 14 amino acids. Germline CDR1 is MDHEN and CDR2 is SYDVKM. The CDR3 reads CASNLWTGSSPLHF. Written as DNA, the CDR3 is TGTGCCAGCAATTTGTGGACAGGGTCTTCACCCCTCCACTTT. Supplemented by reference TRBV28 and TRBJ1-6, the full variable domain reads DVKVTQSSRYLVKRTGEKVFLECVQDMDHENMFWYRQDPGLGLRLIYFSYDVKMKEKGDIPEGYSVSREKKERFSLILESASTNQTSMYLCASNLWTGSSPLHFGNGTRLTVT.

The V and J genes are TRBV19 and TRBJ1-5; the D is unclear. The germline V and J ends were trimmed by 3 bases and 7 bases, with 10 bases remaining between them. The CDR3 consists of 13 residues. The germline V gene encodes CDR1 LNHDA and CDR2 SQIVND (reference sequence). CDR3 coding DNA: TGTGCCAGTAGTATCCGGGAAAGCCAGCCCCAGCATTTT. Encoded protein: CASSIRESQPQHF.

The chain combines TRBV4-2 with TRBJ2-1; TRBD2 matches 14 bases. The V gene's germline CDR1 is LGHNA and CDR2 YNFKEQ. V gave up 4 bases and J gave up 0 bases; unmatched junction bases: 2. The CDR3 spans 17 residues. CDR3: CASSPGTSGSSYNEQFF. The DNA for the CDR3 is TGTGCCAGCAGCCCCGGGACTAGCGGGAGCTCCTACAATGAGCAGTTCTTC.